This T cell receptor beta chain was documented in a study of early T cells in non-severe SARS-CoV-2 infection listed by TCRdb under 2021. In the study overall: Bulk RNA from unsorted whole blood was used for TCR sequencing, so alpha and beta chains could not be paired. What the study reported, not specific to this receptor: Matching against VDJdb was skewed toward anti-spike CD8 responses, likely underestimated virus-specific expansions, and missed private and CD4 specificities.

Receptors were amplified or captured by 5' RACE. Instrument on record: NextSeq 500. In the TCR library protocol, unique molecular identifiers were attached to individual cDNA molecules to correct for PCR bias and sequencing error. Both TCR alpha and beta chains were sequenced, and tight co-correlation was observed between alpha and beta sequence abundances in each sample. As for how the authors treated the data: Decombinator V4 was used to perform V gene, J gene and CDR3 annotation of TCR sequences. Expanded TCRs were defined as changing significantly between any two time points under a Poisson model with p below 0.0001. TCR abundances were normalised to the total number of TCRs sequenced in each sample and reported as counts per million. TRAV1-2 paired with TRAJ12, TRAJ20 or TRAJ33 defined MAIT TCRs, while TRAV10 paired with TRAJ18 defined iNKT TCRs. A search of VDJdb, accessed on 1 November 2021, was run for TCRs annotated to CMV, EBV and SARS-CoV-2, with TCRs annotated for multiple antigens excluded. Using fastp at Q25 and MiXCR, TCRdb reprocessed the public reads and kept productive beta chains. Rows are combined by CDR3 protein, so each entry shows the most common genes and DNA. None of the V and J calls come from the authors' own analysis; TCRdb made them. The sample includes about 59,000 distinct CDR3 sequences, with about 13% observed a single time. Approximately 9.4% of the sample belongs to the ten largest clones.

In this sample, this clonotype turned up many times. It lacks a known antigen. No much larger clone is present one base from it, and per-base qualities are unavailable. The study was a case-control design nested within a healthcare worker cohort in London, UK, with weekly nasopharyngeal swab PCR tests and blood sampling. Healthcare workers were enrolled in the week of the UK lockdown, from 23 to 31 March 2020, and were followed every week for up to 16 weeks. The CDR3, cysteine through phenylalanine, is 16 amino acids long. The kept DNA is CDR3 alone, 48 bases in frame from the first base. The germline V gene (reference sequence) yields DFQATT for CDR1 and SNEGSKA for CDR2. V has 5 bases trimmed and J has 8 bases trimmed; junction bases matching no gene number 14.

The origin of this receptor is an adult who was a healthcare worker with PCR-confirmed SARS-CoV-2 infection or an uninfected control (not recorded which). The rearranged segments are TRBV20-1 and TRBJ2-4, with 11 junctional bases fitting TRBD2. Sample: whole blood, taken at baseline. The DNA is as follows: TGCAGTGCTCAACGGACTAGCGGGCGCTCGGGGTACATTCAGTACTTC. Its amino acids are CSAQRTSGRSGYIQYF.